The 26 T cell receptor beta chains below all came from one sample that was sequenced in a study of radiation and T cells in renal cell carcinoma. Generated by immunoSEQ multiplex PCR, the TCRdb table keeps only in-frame clones and is missing some. The sample records 130,000 to 150,000 clones, about 87% being singletons. The time point here: baseline pretreatment blood. This sample's treatment: 15 Gy SBRT to primary tumor, nephrectomy 4 weeks later. This material consisted of blood, taken from a patient whose treatment included radiotherapy and nephrectomy. The receptors shown here come from a woman between 65 and 79 years old with renal cell carcinoma.

The chain uses TRBV7-3 and TRBJ1-2; 9 bases agree with TRBD1. CDR3 length: 17 amino acids. Germline loops: CDR1 SGHTA, CDR2 FQGTGA. The trim removed 3 bases at V and 3 bases at J, leaving 11 bases unmatched. The CDR3: CASSFGQGPLIYYGYTF. The CDR3 DNA follows: TGTGCCAGCAGCTTCGGACAGGGGCCACTTATCTACTATGGCTACACCTTC.

The chain has TRBV10-3 and TRBJ1-6; D ambiguous. The germline V and J ends were trimmed by 7 bases and 0 bases, with 7 bases remaining between them. The CDR3 is 14 residues long. In germline, CDR1 is ENHRY, CDR2 SYGVKD. The CDR3 sequence: CAIMANSYNSPLHF. The CDR3 nucleotides read TGTGCCATCATGGCCAACTCCTATAATTCACCCCTCCACTTT.

The chain links TRBV25-1 to TRBJ1-5; D possibly corresponds to TRBD1 (6 bases). The ends were cut back, 4 bases at V and 5 bases at J, with 18 bases in the middle. CDR1 MGHDK and CDR2 SYGVNS come from the germline V gene. This CDR3 has 16 amino acids. The CDR3 loop is CASSVSGGGRDQPQHF. The CDR3 DNA sequence: TGTGCCAGCAGTGTCAGCGGGGGGGGGCGCGATCAGCCCCAGCATTTT.

The chain uses TRBV5-1 and TRBJ1-3; D is ambiguous. CDR1 is SGHRS and CDR2 is YFSETQ in the germline V gene. This CDR3 spans 13 amino acids. V was cut by 3 bases and J by 7 bases, with 11 bases left in between. The CDR3 loop is CASSSDGPNTIYF. The DNA of the CDR3 is TGCGCCAGCAGCTCCGACGGTCCGAACACCATATATTTT.

As for this clone: A much larger clone differs from this one at a single base, so this may be a read error. This rearrangement joins TRBV25-1 to TRBJ1-5, with 9 nucleotides matching TRBD1. Germline V gene lookup returns CDR1 MGHDK and CDR2 SYGVNS. Unmatched junction bases numbered 0, after V lost 8 bases and J lost 4 bases. The CDR3 has 12 residues. CDR3 residues: CASGQGNQPQHF. CDR3 bases: TGTGCCAGCGGACAGGGGAATCAGCCCCAGCATTTT.

About this clone: At the DNA level, this CDR3 is encoded by other sequences in the same sample as well. V usage is TRBV5-1 and J usage is TRBJ2-1; possibly TRBD1 for D (6 bases). Trimming cost V 4 bases and J 7 bases, with 12 bases left between them. The CDR3 is made up of 13 amino acids. Per the germline V gene, CDR1 is SGHRS and CDR2 is YFSETQ. CDR3: CASSLVQGNEQFF. The DNA for the CDR3 is TGCGCCAGCAGCCTAGTGCAGGGGAATGAGCAGTTCTTC.

The chain joins TRBV9 to TRBJ2-1; D gene unclear. Germline assignment: CDR1 SGDLS and CDR2 YYNGEE. The V end lost 0 bases, the J end lost 5 bases, and 6 bases lay between the germline ends. The CDR3 consists of 13 residues. DNA for the CDR3: TGTGCCAGCAGCGTAGCGGCAAACAATGAGCAGTTCTTC. Translating gives CASSVAANNEQFF.

The chain has TRBV5-4 and TRBJ2-6, with D unclear. Trimming cost V 1 base and J 4 bases, with 6 bases left between them. The CDR3 has 14 residues. Germline V lookup: CDR1 SGHNT, CDR2 YYREEE (reference sequence). This chain's CDR3 is CASSLWSGANVLTF. The DNA for the CDR3 is TGTGCCAGCAGCTTGTGGTCGGGGGCCAACGTCCTGACTTTC.

The chain is built from TRBV19 and TRBJ1-3; 9 positions match TRBD1. CDR1 and CDR2 from the germline V gene are LNHDA and SQIVND (reference sequence). J lost 2 bases, V lost 9 bases, and 5 bases had no gene match. This CDR3 region has 14 residues. The CDR3 bases are TGTGCCAGCAACAGGGGGCCTCCTGGAAACACCATATATTTT. Its translation is CASNRGPPGNTIYF.

V and J are TRBV9 and TRBJ2-7; 7 bases match TRBD2. V lost 0 bases to trimming and J lost 2 bases; unmatched junction nucleotides: 2. The CDR3 totals 14 residues. Germline V gene data show CDR1 as SGDLS and CDR2 as YYNGEE. The CDR3 sequence: CASSVASGTYEQYF. The DNA of the CDR3 is TGTGCCAGCAGCGTAGCAAGCGGGACCTACGAGCAGTACTTC.

This chain joins TRBV28 and TRBJ1-1; D is undetermined. Germline lookup yields CDR1 MDHEN and CDR2 SYDVKM. This CDR3 region has 11 residues. The V and J ends lost 3 bases and 7 bases respectively, with 6 bases between them. Written as DNA, the CDR3 is TGTGCCAGCAGTTTTGTCGGTGAAGCTTTCTTT. It is translated as CASSFVGEAFF.

The rearrangement uses TRBV11-2 and TRBJ2-2; 7 bases align to TRBD1. The CDR3 is made up of 15 amino acids. Germline V gene sequence: CDR1 SGHAT, CDR2 FQNNGV. Trimming took 5 bases from V and 4 from J; bases not matched to a gene: 7. The CDR3 bases are TGTGCCAGCAGCCCGACGGGGACAGCCACCGGGGAGCTGTTTTTT. Amino acid sequence: CASSPTGTATGELFF.

This clone was counted a single time. The chain combines TRBV19 with TRBJ2-7; no reliable D call. V was clipped by 5 bases and J by 6 bases, with 23 bases between them. CDR3 length: 16 residues. The germline V gene encodes CDR1 LNHDA and CDR2 SQIVND (reference sequence). CDR3 loop: CASSERQTLLGSEQYF. The DNA for the CDR3 is TGTGCCAGTAGTGAACGGCAGACCCTCCTTGGTAGCGAGCAGTACTTC.

The genes are TRBV6-1 and TRBJ1-5, with D uncertain. CDR3 length equals 15 residues. Germline values: CDR1 MNHNS, CDR2 SASEGT. The germline V and J ends were trimmed by 7 bases and 0 bases, with 13 bases remaining between them. The CDR3: CASMLEGYSNQPQHF. The CDR3 DNA reads as TGTGCCAGCATGTTAGAAGGCTATAGCAATCAGCCCCAGCATTTT.

The chain employs TRBV11-2 and TRBJ2-1; D is ambiguous. The CDR3 sequence is 12 residues long. Trimming left V 5 bases short and J 5 bases short, with 7 bases between. Germline values: CDR1 SGHAT, CDR2 FQNNGV. This chain's CDR3 is CASSAQDNEQFF. The CDR3 DNA is TGTGCCAGCAGCGCTCAAGACAATGAGCAGTTCTTC.

The chain recombines TRBV7-9 with TRBJ2-5; tentative D call: TRBD1 (6 bases). The germline V gene encodes CDR1 SEHNR and CDR2 FQNEAQ (reference sequence). The germline V and J ends were trimmed by 8 bases and 5 bases, with 9 bases remaining between them. The CDR3 totals 11 residues. CDR3 protein: CASQGSETQYF. CDR3 in DNA: TGTGCCAGCCAGGGGAGTGAGACCCAGTACTTC.

The chain uses TRBV19 and TRBJ1-5; D ambiguous. The CDR3 covers 18 residues. Trimming took 0 bases from V and 2 from J, leaving 17 bases between them. CDR1 is LNHDA and CDR2 is SQIVND in the germline V gene (reference sequence). CDR3 in DNA: TGTGCCAGTAGTATAGATCTCGTCCGGGGTCAACGCAATCAGCCCCAGCATTTT. It specifies CASSIDLVRGQRNQPQHF.

The chain employs TRBV2 and TRBJ1-6; D perhaps matches TRBD1 (5 bases). CDR3 size: 16 residues. Between the trimmed V and J ends, which lost 3 bases and 6 bases, there was a span of 15 bases. CDR1 is SNHLY, CDR2 FYNNEI, per germline. The CDR3 region is CASSEGGRRVNSPLHF. The CDR3 bases are TGTGCCAGCAGTGAGGGGGGAAGACGGGTTAATTCACCCCTCCACTTT.

The chain couples TRBV5-4 to TRBJ1-3; D is unclear. Trimming shortened V by 0 bases and J by 1 base, and 11 bases separated the two germline ends. CDR3 size: 16 residues. Looked up from germline, CDR1 is SGHNT and CDR2 is YYREEE (reference sequence). The chain's CDR3 is CASSLGNVRSGNTIYF. The CDR3, as DNA: TGTGCCAGCAGCTTGGGAAATGTAAGATCTGGAAACACCATATATTTT.

The chain recombines TRBV5-6 with TRBJ2-7, with TRBD1 matching over 10 bases. This CDR3 has 13 residues. The J segment lost 3 bases and the V segment lost 4 bases, leaving 1 base of the junction unmatched. CDR1 and CDR2 (germline): SGHDT, YYEEEE. CDR3 sequence: CASSRDRGYEQYF. The CDR3 DNA follows: TGTGCCAGCAGCCGGGACAGGGGCTACGAGCAGTACTTC.

This clone was recorded only once. V gene TRBV6-5 combines with J gene TRBJ1-6; D uncertain. Trimming took 7 bases from V and 2 from J, leaving 9 bases between them. CDR1 is MNHEY, CDR2 SVGAGI, per germline. The CDR3 runs 14 residues. CDR3 region: CASNSGAYNSPLHF. The CDR3 coding sequence is TGTGCCAGCAACTCGGGCGCCTATAATTCACCCCTCCACTTT.

V and J are TRBV19 and TRBJ2-2; tentative D call: TRBD1 (6 bases). The CDR3 covers 14 residues. Per the germline V gene, CDR1 is LNHDA and CDR2 is SQIVND (reference sequence). V was clipped by 7 bases and J by 4 bases, with 13 bases between them. The DNA for the CDR3 is TGTGCCAGTATGTCCTGGACAGCCACCGGGGAGCTGTTTTTT. It yields the protein CASMSWTATGELFF.

The rearrangement links TRBV5-1 to TRBJ1-4, with D hard to call. This CDR3 is 12 amino acids long. From germline, CDR1 is SGHRS and CDR2 YFSETQ. Trimming pared 5 bases from V and 8 bases from J, leaving 10 bases between. The CDR3 sequence is CASSSDTEKLFF. The CDR3 coding sequence is TGCGCCAGCAGTAGCGATACCGAAAAACTGTTTTTT.

The J gene is TRBJ1-5, the V gene TRBV21-1; the listed D gene, TRBD1, was not tested against the DNA. TRBV21-1 is noted as a pseudogene. This CDR3 is built from 15 residues. The CDR3 spells CASSKARGCNQPQHF. The CDR3 region has the DNA TGTGCCAGCAGCAAAGCCAGGGGTTGCAATCAGCCCCAGCATTTT.

The chain couples TRBV2 to TRBJ2-7; 7 bases match TRBD2. The ends lost 4 bases at V and 2 bases at J; junction bases unmatched: 2. The CDR3 totals 13 residues. Germline V gene sequence: CDR1 SNHLY, CDR2 FYNNEI. This CDR3 is CASSGGGPYEQYF. The CDR3 DNA reads as TGTGCCAGCAGTGGGGGGGGACCCTACGAGCAGTACTTC.

V is TRBV7-2 and J is TRBJ1-1; 10 bases are a match to TRBD1. CDR3 length: 13 residues. Germline lookup yields CDR1 SGHTA and CDR2 FQGNSA. The trim removed 0 bases at V and 12 bases at J, leaving 4 bases unmatched. CDR3 region: CASSLATGGSTFF. The DNA for the CDR3 is TGTGCCAGCAGCTTAGCGACAGGGGGCTCGACTTTCTTT.